In this sample, the clone carrying this TCR beta chain turned up a few times. The data originate from a study of blood T cell repertoires in COVID-19. Overall study context: Nucleic acid was either cDNA or gDNA, and it came from T cells, B-cell-depleted T cells, or PBMCs.

The CDR3 spans 13 residues. Trimming at V came to 7 bases and at J to 4 bases, leaving 4 bases not matched to a gene. Germline CDR1 is SGDLS and CDR2 is YYNGEE. The table came from immunoSEQ multiplex PCR; TCRdb's copy has only in-frame clones and leaves some out. The sample has about 220,000 clones; about 85% are singletons. The material sequenced was peripheral blood. The chain uses TRBV9 and TRBJ1-2; TRBD1 aligns across 10 bases. The TCR sequence derives from a woman in her sixties who had recovered from COVID-19. The CDR3 nucleotides are TGTGCCAGCGCCCGGGACAGGGGCTATGGCTACACCTTC. Translation gives CASARDRGYGYTF. The whole variable domain, remainder taken from reference TRBV9 and TRBJ1-2, is DSGVTQTPKHLITATGQRVTLRCSPRSGDLSVYWYQQSLDQGLQFLIQYYNGEERAKGNILERFSAQQFPDLHSELNLSSLELGDSALYFCASARDRGYGYTFGSGTRLTVV.